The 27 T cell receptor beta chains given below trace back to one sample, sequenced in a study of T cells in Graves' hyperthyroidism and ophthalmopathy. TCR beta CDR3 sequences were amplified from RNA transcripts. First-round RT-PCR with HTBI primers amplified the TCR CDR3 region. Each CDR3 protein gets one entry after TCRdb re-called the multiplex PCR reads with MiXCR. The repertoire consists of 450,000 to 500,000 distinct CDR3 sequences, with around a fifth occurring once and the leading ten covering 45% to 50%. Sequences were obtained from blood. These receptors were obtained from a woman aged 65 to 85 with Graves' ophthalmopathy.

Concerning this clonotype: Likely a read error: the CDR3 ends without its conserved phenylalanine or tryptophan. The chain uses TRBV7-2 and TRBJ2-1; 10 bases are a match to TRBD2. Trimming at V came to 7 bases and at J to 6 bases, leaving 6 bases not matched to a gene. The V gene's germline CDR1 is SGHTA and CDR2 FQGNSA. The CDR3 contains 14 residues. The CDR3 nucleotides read TGTGCCAGCAACCTAGCGGGAGCAGGCAATGAGCAGTTCCTC. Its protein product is CASNLAGAGNEQFL.

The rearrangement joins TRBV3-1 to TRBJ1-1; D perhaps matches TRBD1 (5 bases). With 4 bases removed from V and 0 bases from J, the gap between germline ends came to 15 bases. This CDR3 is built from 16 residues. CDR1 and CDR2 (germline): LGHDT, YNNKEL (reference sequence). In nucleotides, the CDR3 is TGTGCCAGCAGCCCGAGGAGGGGTGCCATGAACACTGAAGCTTTCTTT. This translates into CASSPRRGAMNTEAFF.

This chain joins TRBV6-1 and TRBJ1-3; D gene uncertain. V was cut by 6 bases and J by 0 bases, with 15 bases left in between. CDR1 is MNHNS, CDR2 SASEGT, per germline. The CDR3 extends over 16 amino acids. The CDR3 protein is CASSFGRRDSGNTIYF. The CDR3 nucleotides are TGTGCCAGCAGCTTCGGGCGGCGGGACTCTGGAAACACCATATATTTT.

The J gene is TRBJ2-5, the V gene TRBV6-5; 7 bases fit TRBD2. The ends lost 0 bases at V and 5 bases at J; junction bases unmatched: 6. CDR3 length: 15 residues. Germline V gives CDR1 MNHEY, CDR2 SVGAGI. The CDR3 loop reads CASSYSAGVAETQYF. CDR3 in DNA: TGTGCCAGCAGTTACTCCGCGGGAGTGGCGGAGACCCAGTACTTC.

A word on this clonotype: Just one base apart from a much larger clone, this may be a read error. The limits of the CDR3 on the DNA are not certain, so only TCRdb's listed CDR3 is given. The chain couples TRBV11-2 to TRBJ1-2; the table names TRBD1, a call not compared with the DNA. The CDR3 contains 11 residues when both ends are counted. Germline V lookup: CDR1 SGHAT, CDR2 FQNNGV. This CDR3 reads CARGHRYGCTF.

CDR3 loop: CASSPWGTSGTDTQYF. DNA of the CDR3: TGTGCCAGCTCACCCTGGGGGACTAGCGGAACAGATACGCAGTATTTT. The J gene is TRBJ2-3, the V gene TRBV18; 11 bases map to TRBD2. This CDR3 region has 16 residues. With 3 bases clipped from V and 3 bases from J, the junction kept 5 bases outside the gene matches. Per the germline V gene, CDR1 is KGHSH and CDR2 is LQKENI.

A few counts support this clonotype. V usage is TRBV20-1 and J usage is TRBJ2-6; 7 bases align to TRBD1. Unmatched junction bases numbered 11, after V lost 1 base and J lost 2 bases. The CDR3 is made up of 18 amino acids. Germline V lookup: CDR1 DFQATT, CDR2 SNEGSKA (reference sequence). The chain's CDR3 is CSARVQGEIGAGANVLTF. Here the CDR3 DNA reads TGCAGTGCTAGAGTGCAGGGGGAGATTGGTGCTGGGGCCAACGTCCTGACTTTC.

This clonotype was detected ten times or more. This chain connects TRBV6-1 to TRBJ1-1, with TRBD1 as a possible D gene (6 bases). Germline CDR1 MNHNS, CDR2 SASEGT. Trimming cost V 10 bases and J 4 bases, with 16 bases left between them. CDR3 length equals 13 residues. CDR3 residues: CATGGEAATEAFF. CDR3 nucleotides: TGTGCCACCGGGGGCGAGGCAGCCACTGAAGCTTTCTTT.

In nucleotides, the CDR3 is TGTGCCTGGAGTGCCAGCGACAATCAGCCCCAGCATTTT. Translating it yields CAWSASDNQPQHF. The V gene is TRBV30, the J gene TRBJ1-5; D is undetermined. The germline V gene encodes CDR1 GTSNPN and CDR2 SVGIG (reference sequence). V lost 1 base to trimming and J lost 3 bases, with 7 bases between them. This CDR3 comprises 13 residues.

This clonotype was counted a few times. CDR3 sequence: CASSPGSGTANEQFF. The CDR3 nucleotides are TGCGCCAGCAGCCCAGGAAGCGGGACGGCTAATGAGCAGTTCTTC. The chain recombines TRBV5-1 with TRBJ2-1; TRBD2 aligns across 7 bases. With 4 bases clipped from V and 7 bases from J, the junction kept 11 bases outside the gene matches. Per germline, CDR1 SGHRS and CDR2 YFSETQ. The CDR3 has 15 amino acids.

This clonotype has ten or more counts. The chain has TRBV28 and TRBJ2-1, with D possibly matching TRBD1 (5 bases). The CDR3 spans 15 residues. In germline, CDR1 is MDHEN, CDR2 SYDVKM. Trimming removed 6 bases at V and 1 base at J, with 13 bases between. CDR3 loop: CASRTDIVSYNEQFF. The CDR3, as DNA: TGTGCCAGCAGGACGGACATTGTTTCCTACAATGAGCAGTTCTTC.

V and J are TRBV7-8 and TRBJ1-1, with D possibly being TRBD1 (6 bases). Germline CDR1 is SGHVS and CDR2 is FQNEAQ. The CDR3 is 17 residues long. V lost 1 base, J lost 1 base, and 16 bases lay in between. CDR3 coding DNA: TGTGCCAGCAGCTTAGGACCGAGGGGGACCGGGAACACTGAAGCTTTCTTT. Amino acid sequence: CASSLGPRGTGNTEAFF.

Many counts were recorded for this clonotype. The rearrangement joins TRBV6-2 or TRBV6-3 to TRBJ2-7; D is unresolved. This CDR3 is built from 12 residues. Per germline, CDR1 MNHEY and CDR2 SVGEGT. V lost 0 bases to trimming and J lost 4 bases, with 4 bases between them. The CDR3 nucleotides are TGTGCCAGCAGTTACTCCGCGTACGAGCAGTACTTC. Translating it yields CASSYSAYEQYF.

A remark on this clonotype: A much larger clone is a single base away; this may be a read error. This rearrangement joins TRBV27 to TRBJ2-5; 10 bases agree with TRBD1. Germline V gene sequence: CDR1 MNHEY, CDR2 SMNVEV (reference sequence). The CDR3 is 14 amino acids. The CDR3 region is CAGSSGQGGETQYF. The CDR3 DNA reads TGTGCCGGCAGCTCAGGACAGGGGGGAGAGACCCAGTACTTC.

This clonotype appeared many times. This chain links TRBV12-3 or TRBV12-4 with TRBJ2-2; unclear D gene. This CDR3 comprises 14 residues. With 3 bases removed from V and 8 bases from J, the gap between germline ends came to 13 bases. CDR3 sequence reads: CASSFFVGSGELFF. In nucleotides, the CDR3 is TGTGCCAGCAGTTTTTTTGTGGGCTCTGGGGAGCTGTTTTTT.

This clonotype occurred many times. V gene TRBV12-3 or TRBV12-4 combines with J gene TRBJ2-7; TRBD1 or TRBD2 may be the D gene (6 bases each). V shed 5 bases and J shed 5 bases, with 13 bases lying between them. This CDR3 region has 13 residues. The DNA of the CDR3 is TGTGCCAGCAGTGGGGGGCGCGGGAACGAGCAGTACTTC. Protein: CASSGGRGNEQYF.

CDR3 sequence reads: CASSQDQVGNTIYF. The DNA for the CDR3 is TGCGCCAGCAGCCAAGATCAGGTGGGAAACACCATATATTTT. The chain carries TRBV4-1 and TRBJ1-3; D uncertain. The ends were cut back, 0 bases at V and 4 bases at J, with 7 bases in the middle. The germline V gene encodes CDR1 MGHRA and CDR2 YSYEKL. The CDR3 is 14 amino acids.

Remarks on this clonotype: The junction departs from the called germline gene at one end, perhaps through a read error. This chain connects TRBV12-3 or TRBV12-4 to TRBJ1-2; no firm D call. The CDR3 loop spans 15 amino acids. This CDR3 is CDSSSSTRISDGYTF. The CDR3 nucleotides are TGTGACAGCAGTAGCTCAACTCGGATATCGGATGGCTACACCTTC.

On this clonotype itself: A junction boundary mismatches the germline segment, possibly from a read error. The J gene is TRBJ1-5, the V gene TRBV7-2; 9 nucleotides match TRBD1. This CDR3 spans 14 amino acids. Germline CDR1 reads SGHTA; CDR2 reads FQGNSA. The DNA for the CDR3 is TGTGCCAGCAGCTACACAGGGGGCAAACAGCCCCAGCATTTT. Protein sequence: CASSYTGGKQPQHF.

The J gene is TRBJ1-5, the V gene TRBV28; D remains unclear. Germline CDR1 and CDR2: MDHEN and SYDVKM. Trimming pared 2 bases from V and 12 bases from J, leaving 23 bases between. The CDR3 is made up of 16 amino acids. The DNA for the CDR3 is TGTGCCAGCAGTTTAATCCTGAGGGCCTCAGGAGAGGTCCAGCATTTT. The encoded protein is CASSLILRASGEVQHF.

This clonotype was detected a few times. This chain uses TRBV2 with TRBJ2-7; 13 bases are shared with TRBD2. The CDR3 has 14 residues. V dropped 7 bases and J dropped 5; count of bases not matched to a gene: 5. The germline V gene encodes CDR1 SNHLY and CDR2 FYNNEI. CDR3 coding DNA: TGTGCCAGCATTCGACTAGCGGGAGGTAACGAGCAGTACTTC. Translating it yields CASIRLAGGNEQYF.

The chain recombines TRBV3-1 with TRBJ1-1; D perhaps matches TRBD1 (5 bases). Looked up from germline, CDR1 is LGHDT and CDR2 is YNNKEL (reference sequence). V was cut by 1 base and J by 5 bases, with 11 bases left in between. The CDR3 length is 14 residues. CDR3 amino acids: CASSQVGGGTEAFF. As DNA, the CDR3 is TGTGCCAGCAGCCAAGTGGGGGGGGGAACTGAAGCTTTCTTT.

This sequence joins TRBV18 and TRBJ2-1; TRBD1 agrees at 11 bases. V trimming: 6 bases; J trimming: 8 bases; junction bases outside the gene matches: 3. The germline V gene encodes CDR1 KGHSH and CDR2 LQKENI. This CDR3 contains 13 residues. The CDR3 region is CASSSGQGDEQFF. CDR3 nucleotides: TGTGCCAGCTCTTCGGGACAGGGGGATGAGCAGTTCTTC.

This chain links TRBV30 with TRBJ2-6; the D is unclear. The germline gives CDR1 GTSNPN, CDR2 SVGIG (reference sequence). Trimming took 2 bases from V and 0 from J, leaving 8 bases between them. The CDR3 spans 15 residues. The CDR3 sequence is CAWSFAHSGANVLTF. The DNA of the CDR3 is TGTGCCTGGAGTTTCGCCCACTCTGGGGCCAACGTCCTGACTTTC.

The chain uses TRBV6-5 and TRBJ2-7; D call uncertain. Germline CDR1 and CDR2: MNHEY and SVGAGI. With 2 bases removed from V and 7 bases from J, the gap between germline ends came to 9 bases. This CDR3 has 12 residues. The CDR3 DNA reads TGTGCCAGCAGTTACCGTACTACAGAGCAGTACTTC. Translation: CASSYRTTEQYF.

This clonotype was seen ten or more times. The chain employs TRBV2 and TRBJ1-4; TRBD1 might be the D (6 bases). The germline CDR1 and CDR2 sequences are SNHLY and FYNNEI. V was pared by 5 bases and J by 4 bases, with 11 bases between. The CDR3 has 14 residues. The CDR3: CASSRTVLNEKLFF. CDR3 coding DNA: TGTGCCAGCAGTAGGACAGTCCTTAATGAAAAACTGTTTTTT.

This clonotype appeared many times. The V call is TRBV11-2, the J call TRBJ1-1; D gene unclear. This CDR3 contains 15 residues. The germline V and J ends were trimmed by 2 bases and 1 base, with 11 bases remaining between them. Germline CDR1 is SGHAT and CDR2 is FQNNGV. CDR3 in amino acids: CASSLRRTTNTEAFF. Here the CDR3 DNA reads TGTGCCAGCAGCTTAAGGAGGACTACGAACACTGAAGCTTTCTTT.